These 15 T cell receptor beta chains were all obtained from the same sample, sequenced in a study of CD8+ T cells in alopecia areata. Once RNA had been extracted, it was reverse transcribed into cDNA to act as the sequencing template. Generated by immunoSEQ multiplex PCR, the TCRdb table keeps only in-frame clones and is missing some. The sample holds 200,000 or so clones, about 53% seen once. The sample consisted of CD4+ T cells sorted from blood, taken at week 0. Every receptor here comes from a human donor with alopecia areata.

This clone was seen a handful of times. V usage is TRBV4-1 and J usage is TRBJ2-1, with 8 bases aligning to TRBD2. V gave up 3 bases and J gave up 2 bases; unmatched junction bases: 6. Germline V lookup: CDR1 MGHRA, CDR2 YSYEKL. The CDR3 sequence is 16 residues long. The CDR3 DNA sequence: TGCGCCAGCAGCCAGCCAGCGGGAGATACCTACAATGAGCAGTTCTTC. Residues: CASSQPAGDTYNEQFF.

V is TRBV5-4 and J is TRBJ2-6; D gene uncertain. Germline values: CDR1 SGHNT, CDR2 YYREEE (reference sequence). CDR3 size: 14 residues. V lost 0 bases and J lost 3, with 4 bases in between. The CDR3 DNA follows: TGTGCCAGCAGCTTGGTGGGTGGGGCCAACGTCCTGACTTTC. Residues: CASSLVGGANVLTF.

The chain has TRBV29-1 and TRBJ2-1, with TRBD2 identical over 11 bases. V gave up 4 bases and J gave up 1 base; unmatched junction bases: 9. Germline loops: CDR1 SQVTM, CDR2 ANQGSEA. CDR3 length: 17 residues. The DNA for the CDR3 is TGCAGCGTTGGAGGTCAGACTAGCGGGATTTCCTACAATGAGCAGTTCTTC. Translated, it gives CSVGGQTSGISYNEQFF.

CDR3 sequence reads: CASSSTWTSDEQFF. The CDR3 region has the DNA TGTGCCAGCAGCTCTACTTGGACCTCAGATGAGCAGTTCTTC. The rearrangement joins TRBV9 to TRBJ2-1; no clear D. CDR3 length: 14 residues. The V end lost 4 bases, the J end lost 8 bases, and 16 bases lay between the germline ends. The germline CDR1 and CDR2 sequences are SGDLS and YYNGEE.

The sample holds a few counts of this clone. This sequence joins TRBV9 and TRBJ2-3; D is perhaps TRBD2 (5 bases). CDR3 length: 11 amino acids. Germline V gene lookup returns CDR1 SGDLS and CDR2 YYNGEE. Trimming removed 7 bases from V and 5 bases from J, with 8 bases in between. CDR3 loop: CASSREDTQYF. The CDR3 region has the DNA TGTGCCAGCTCGAGGGAAGATACGCAGTATTTT.

J is TRBJ2-2 and V is TRBV5-1; 9 bases align to TRBD2. V lost 4 bases to trimming and J lost 5 bases; unmatched junction nucleotides: 6. CDR1 SGHRS and CDR2 YFSETQ come from the germline V gene. The CDR3 spans 15 residues. DNA for the CDR3: TGCGCCAGCAGCGCGACTAGCGGAAGGACCGGGGAGCTGTTTTTT. Translation: CASSATSGRTGELFF.

Concerning this clone itself: This same CDR3 is encoded by further DNA sequences in the sample. The chain employs TRBV2 and TRBJ1-5, with unresolved D. Germline values: CDR1 SNHLY, CDR2 FYNNEI. Trimming took 1 base from V and 0 from J, leaving 4 bases between them. CDR3 length: 14 residues. Here the CDR3 reads CASSEDYSNQPQHF. In DNA form, the CDR3 reads TGTGCCAGCAGTGAAGACTATAGCAATCAGCCCCAGCATTTT.

The chain carries TRBV5-1 and TRBJ2-5; perhaps TRBD1 as D (5 bases). Trimming left V 0 bases short and J 4 bases short, with 7 bases between. This CDR3 has 13 residues. Germline CDR1 is SGHRS and CDR2 is YFSETQ. CDR3 loop: CASSLDDRETQYF. CDR3 DNA sequence: TGCGCCAGCAGCTTGGACGACAGAGAGACCCAGTACTTC.

J is TRBJ2-1 and V is TRBV5-1, with D possibly being TRBD2 (6 bases). Germline V CDR1 and CDR2: SGHRS, YFSETQ. CDR3 length: 16 residues. Deletions cut 4 bases from V and 2 bases from J, with 16 bases between. The CDR3 protein is CASSASGLSTYNEQFF. DNA for the CDR3: TGCGCCAGCAGCGCATCGGGACTTTCAACCTACAATGAGCAGTTCTTC.

The chain joins TRBV27 to TRBJ1-2; D is uncertain. The CDR3 spans 17 residues. Trimming stripped 3 bases from V and 2 bases from J, with 19 bases between. Germline lookup yields CDR1 MNHEY and CDR2 SMNVEV (reference sequence). The CDR3, as DNA: TGTGCCAGCAGTTTTGACCCCGCCAGACACCGGAACTATGGCTACACCTTC. Translating gives CASSFDPARHRNYGYTF.

The chain is built from TRBV5-1 and TRBJ2-3; D gene ambiguous. V was trimmed by 1 base and J by 1 base, leaving 4 bases between them. Per the germline V gene, CDR1 is SGHRS and CDR2 is YFSETQ. The CDR3 has 13 amino acids. In DNA form, the CDR3 reads TGCGCCAGCAGCTTGAGCGGCACAGATACGCAGTATTTT. The encoded protein is CASSLSGTDTQYF.

In nucleotides, the CDR3 is TGTGCCAGTAGTATATGGAATCAGCCCCAGCATTTT. This sequence encodes CASSIWNQPQHF. This chain uses TRBV19 with TRBJ1-5; D remains unclear. Per germline, CDR1 LNHDA and CDR2 SQIVND (reference sequence). Trimming took off 2 bases at V and 4 bases at J, with 3 bases between the two ends. The CDR3 loop spans 12 amino acids.

This chain links TRBV25-1 with TRBJ1-3; 7 bases map to TRBD1. V shed 4 bases and J 0 bases; nucleotides not matched to a gene: 6. CDR3 length equals 16 residues. Germline assignment: CDR1 MGHDK and CDR2 SYGVNS. The CDR3 sequence: CASSAGTVRSGNTIYF. The CDR3 DNA sequence: TGTGCCAGCAGTGCCGGGACAGTCCGCTCTGGAAACACCATATATTTT.

This sequence joins TRBV11-2 and TRBJ2-2; D might be TRBD1 (6 bases). Trimming cost V 1 base and J 8 bases, with 11 bases left between them. CDR3 length: 14 amino acids. CDR1 and CDR2 from the germline V gene are SGHAT and FQNNGV. Here the CDR3 DNA reads TGTGCCAGCAGCTTAGCCCGGACAGCGGGGGAGCTGTTTTTT. It yields the protein CASSLARTAGELFF.

At least ten counts were recorded for this clone. CDR3: CASSPVSGRSSYNEQFF. The CDR3 bases are TGTGCCAGCAGTCCTGTTAGCGGGCGGAGCTCCTACAATGAGCAGTTCTTC. J is TRBJ2-1 and V is TRBV14; TRBD2 matches 7 bases. There are 17 residues in the CDR3. The V gene end was trimmed by 6 bases and the J gene end by 0 bases; junction bases not matched to a gene: 11. Germline V gene lookup returns CDR1 SGHDN and CDR2 FVKESK.